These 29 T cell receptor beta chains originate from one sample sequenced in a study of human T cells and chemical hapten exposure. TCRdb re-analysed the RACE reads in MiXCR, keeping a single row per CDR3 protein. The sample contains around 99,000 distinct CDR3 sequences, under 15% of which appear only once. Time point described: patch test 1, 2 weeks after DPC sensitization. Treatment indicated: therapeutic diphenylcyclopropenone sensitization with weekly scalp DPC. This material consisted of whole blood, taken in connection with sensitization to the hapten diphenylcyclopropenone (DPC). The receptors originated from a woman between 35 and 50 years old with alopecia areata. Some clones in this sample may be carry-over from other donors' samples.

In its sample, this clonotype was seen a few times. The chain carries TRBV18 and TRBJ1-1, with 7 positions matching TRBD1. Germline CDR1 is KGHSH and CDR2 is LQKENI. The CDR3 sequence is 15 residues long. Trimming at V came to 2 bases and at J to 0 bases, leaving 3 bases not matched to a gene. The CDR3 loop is CASSPKTGMNTEAFF. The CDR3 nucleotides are TGTGCCAGCTCACCAAAGACAGGGATGAACACTGAAGCTTTCTTT.

The CDR3: CASTPLGEGEAFF. In DNA, the CDR3 is TGTGCCAGCACTCCCTTGGGGGAGGGTGAAGCTTTCTTT. The gene calls are TRBV7-9 and TRBJ1-1; D possibly corresponds to TRBD1 (5 bases). Germline values: CDR1 SEHNR, CDR2 FQNEAQ (reference sequence). V dropped 7 bases and J dropped 7 bases, with 16 bases sitting between them. This CDR3 spans 13 amino acids.

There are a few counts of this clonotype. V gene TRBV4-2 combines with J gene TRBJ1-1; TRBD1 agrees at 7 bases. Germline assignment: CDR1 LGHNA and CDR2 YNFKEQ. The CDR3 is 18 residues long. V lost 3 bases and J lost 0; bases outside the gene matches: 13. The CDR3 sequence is CASSHPREDRIMNTEAFF. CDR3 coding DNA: TGTGCCAGCAGCCATCCCCGGGAGGACAGGATCATGAACACTGAAGCTTTCTTT.

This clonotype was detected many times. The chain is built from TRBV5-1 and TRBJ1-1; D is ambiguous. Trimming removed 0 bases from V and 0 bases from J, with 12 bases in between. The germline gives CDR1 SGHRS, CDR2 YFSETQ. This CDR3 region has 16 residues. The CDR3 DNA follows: TGCGCCAGCAGCTTGGTGGCAACCCTTATGAACACTGAAGCTTTCTTT. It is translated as CASSLVATLMNTEAFF.

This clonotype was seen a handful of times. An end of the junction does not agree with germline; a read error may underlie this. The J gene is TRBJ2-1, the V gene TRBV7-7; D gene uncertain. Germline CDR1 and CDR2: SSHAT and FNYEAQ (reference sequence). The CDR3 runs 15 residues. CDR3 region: CASSLSRYDYNEQFF. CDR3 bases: TGTGCTAGCAGCTTATCGCGTTACGACTACAATGAGCAGTTCTTC.

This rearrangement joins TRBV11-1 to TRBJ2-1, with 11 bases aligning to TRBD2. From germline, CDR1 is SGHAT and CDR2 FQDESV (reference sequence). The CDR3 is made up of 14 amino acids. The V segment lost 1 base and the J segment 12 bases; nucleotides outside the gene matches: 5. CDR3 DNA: TGTGCCAGCAGCTTAGAACTAGCGGGAGTAGGGCAGTTCTTC. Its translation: CASSLELAGVGQFF.

The CDR3 loop is CASIQGSGANVLTF. The CDR3 DNA reads as TGTGCCAGCATACAGGGATCTGGGGCCAACGTCCTGACTTTC. The chain couples TRBV6-5 to TRBJ2-6; TRBD1 might be the D (6 bases). V was cut by 7 bases and J by 1 base, with 8 bases left in between. The CDR3 length is 14 residues. Germline assignment: CDR1 MNHEY and CDR2 SVGAGI.

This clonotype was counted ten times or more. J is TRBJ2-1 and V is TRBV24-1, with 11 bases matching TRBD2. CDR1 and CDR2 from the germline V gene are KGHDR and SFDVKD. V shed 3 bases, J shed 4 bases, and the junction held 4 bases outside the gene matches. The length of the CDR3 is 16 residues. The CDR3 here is CATSDATSGRYNEQFF. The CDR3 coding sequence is TGTGCCACCAGTGATGCAACTAGCGGGAGATACAATGAGCAGTTCTTC.

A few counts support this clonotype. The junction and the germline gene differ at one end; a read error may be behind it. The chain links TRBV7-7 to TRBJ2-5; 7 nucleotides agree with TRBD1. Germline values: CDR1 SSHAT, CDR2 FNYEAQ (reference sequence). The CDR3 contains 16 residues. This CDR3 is CASSLHRLQGSETQYF. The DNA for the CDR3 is TGTGCTAGCAGCTTACATCGGCTACAGGGGTCCGAGACCCAGTACTTC.

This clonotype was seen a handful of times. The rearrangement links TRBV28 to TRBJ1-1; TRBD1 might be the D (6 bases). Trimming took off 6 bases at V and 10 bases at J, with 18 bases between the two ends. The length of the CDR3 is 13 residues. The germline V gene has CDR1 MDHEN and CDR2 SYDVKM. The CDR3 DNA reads TGTGCCAGCAGCTGGACAGTGGGGTCGGGAGCTTTCTTT. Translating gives CASSWTVGSGAFF.

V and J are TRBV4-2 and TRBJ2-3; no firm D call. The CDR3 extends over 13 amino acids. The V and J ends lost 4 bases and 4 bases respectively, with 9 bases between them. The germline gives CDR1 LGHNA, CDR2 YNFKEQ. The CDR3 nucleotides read TGTGCCAGCAGCCCGACTCGCGCAGATACGCAGTATTTT. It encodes CASSPTRADTQYF.

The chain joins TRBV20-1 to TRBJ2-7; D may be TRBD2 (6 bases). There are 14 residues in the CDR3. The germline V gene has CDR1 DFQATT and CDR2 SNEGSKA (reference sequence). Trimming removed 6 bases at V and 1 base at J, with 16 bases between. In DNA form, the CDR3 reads TGCAGTGCCCGCGAGGAGCGGGCGTCCTACGAGCAGTACTTC. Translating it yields CSAREERASYEQYF.

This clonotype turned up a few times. The CDR3 DNA is TGCAGTGCTAGAGTAGCGGGAGGTCCCCACTACGAGCAGTACTTC. This translates into CSARVAGGPHYEQYF. The V and J genes are TRBV20-1 and TRBJ2-7; 10 bases line up with TRBD2. CDR1 and CDR2 (germline): DFQATT, SNEGSKA (reference sequence). CDR3 length equals 15 residues. Trimming removed 1 base from V and 3 bases from J; junction bases left unmatched: 6.

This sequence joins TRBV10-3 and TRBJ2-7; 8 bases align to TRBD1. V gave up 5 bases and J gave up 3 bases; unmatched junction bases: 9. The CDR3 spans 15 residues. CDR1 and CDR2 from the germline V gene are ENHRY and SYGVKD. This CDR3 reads CAISTRTGPNYEQYF. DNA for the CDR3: TGTGCCATCAGTACCCGGACAGGGCCAAACTACGAGCAGTACTTC.

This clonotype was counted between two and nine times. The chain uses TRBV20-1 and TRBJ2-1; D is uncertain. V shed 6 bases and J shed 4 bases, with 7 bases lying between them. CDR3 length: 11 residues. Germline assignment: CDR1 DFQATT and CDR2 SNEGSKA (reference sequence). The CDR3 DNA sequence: TGCAGTGCGGGGATTTACAATGAGCAGTTCTTC. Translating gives CSAGIYNEQFF.

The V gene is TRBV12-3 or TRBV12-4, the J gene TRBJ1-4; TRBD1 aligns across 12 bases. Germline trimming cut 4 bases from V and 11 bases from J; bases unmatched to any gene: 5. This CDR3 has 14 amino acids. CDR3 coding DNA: TGTGCCAGCAGTTCCGGGACAGGGGGCGGGAAACTGTTTTTT. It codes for CASSSGTGGGKLFF.

CDR3 bases: TGTGCCAGCAGCAACGTAAGGGATGAGCAGTTCTTC. It encodes CASSNVRDEQFF. The chain couples TRBV7-2 to TRBJ2-1; D is unresolved. CDR1 is SGHTA, CDR2 FQGNSA, per germline. The CDR3 covers 12 residues. Trimming left V 5 bases short and J 8 bases short, with 10 bases between.

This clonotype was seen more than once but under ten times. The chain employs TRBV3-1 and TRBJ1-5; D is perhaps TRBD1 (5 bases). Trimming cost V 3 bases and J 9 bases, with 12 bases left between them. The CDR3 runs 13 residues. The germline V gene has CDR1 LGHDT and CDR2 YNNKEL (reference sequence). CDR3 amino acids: CASSQTVARPQHF. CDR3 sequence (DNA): TGTGCCAGCAGCCAGACAGTTGCGCGGCCCCAGCATTTT.

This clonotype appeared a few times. The CDR3 nucleotides read TGTGCCAGCAGTCACGGACTAGCGGGAGGCAATGAGCAGTTCTTC. This codes for CASSHGLAGGNEQFF. The V and J genes are TRBV12-3 or TRBV12-4 and TRBJ2-1, with 14 bases identical to TRBD2. CDR3 length: 15 residues. Trimming at V came to 5 bases and at J to 6 bases, leaving 3 bases not matched to a gene.

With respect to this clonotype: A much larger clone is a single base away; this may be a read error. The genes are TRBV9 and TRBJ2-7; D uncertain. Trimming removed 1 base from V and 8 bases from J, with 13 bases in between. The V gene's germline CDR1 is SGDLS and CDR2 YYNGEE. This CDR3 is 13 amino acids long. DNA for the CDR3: TGTGCCAGCAGCGTAAATGCCGCCGCGCAGCAGTACTTC. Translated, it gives CASSVNAAAQQYF. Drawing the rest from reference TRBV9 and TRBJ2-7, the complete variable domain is DSGVTQTPKHLITATGQRVTLRCSPRSGDLSVYWYQQSLDQGLQFLIQYYNGEERAKGNILERFSAQQFPDLHSELNLSSLELGDSALYFCASSVNAAAQQYFGPGTRLTVT.

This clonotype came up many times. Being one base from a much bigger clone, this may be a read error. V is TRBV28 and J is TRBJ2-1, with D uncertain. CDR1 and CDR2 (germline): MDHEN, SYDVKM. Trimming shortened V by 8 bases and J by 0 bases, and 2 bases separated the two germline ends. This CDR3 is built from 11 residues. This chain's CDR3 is CASGSYNEQFF. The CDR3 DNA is TGTGCCAGCGGCTCCTACAATGAGCAGTTCTTC.

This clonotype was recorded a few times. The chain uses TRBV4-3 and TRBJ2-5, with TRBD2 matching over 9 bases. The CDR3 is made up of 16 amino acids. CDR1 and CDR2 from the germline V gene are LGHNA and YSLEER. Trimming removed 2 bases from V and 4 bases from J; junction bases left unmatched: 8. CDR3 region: CASSQLAGRQGETQYF. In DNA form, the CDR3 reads TGCGCCAGCAGCCAACTAGCGGGAAGGCAAGGAGAGACCCAGTACTTC.

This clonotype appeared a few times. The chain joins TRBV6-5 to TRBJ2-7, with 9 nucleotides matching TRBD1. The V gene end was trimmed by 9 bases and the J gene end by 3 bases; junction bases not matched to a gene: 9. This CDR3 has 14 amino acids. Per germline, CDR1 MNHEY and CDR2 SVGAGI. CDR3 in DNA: TGTGCCAGTAGACGGGACAGGGCTTACTACGAGCAGTACTTC. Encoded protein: CASRRDRAYYEQYF.

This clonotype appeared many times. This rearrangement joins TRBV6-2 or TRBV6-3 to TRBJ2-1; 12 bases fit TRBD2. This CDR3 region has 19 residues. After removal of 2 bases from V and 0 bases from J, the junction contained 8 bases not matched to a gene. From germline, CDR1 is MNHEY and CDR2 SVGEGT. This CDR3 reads CASSYPGTSGSSSYNEQFF. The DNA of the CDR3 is TGTGCCAGCAGTTACCCCGGGACTAGCGGGTCTAGCTCCTACAATGAGCAGTTCTTC.

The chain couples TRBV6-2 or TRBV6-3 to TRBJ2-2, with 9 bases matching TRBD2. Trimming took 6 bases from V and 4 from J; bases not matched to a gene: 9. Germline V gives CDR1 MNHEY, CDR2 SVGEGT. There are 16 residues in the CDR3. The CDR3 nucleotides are TGTGCCAGCAGCTCCTTGACTAGCGGACCCACCGGGGAGCTGTTTTTT. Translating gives CASSSLTSGPTGELFF.

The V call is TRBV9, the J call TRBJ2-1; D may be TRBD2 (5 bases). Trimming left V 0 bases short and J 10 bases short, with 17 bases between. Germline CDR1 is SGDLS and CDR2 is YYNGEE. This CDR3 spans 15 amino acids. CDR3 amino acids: CASSVDPLSGSEQFF. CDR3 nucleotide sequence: TGTGCCAGCAGCGTAGACCCCTTGTCGGGGAGCGAGCAGTTCTTC.

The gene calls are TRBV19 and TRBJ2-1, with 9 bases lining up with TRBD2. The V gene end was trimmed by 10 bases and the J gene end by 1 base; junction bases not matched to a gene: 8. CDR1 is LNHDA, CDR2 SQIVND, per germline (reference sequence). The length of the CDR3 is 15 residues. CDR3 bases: TGTGCCACTACGGGGGCGGGAGGGTCCTACAATGAGCAGTTCTTC. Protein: CATTGAGGSYNEQFF.

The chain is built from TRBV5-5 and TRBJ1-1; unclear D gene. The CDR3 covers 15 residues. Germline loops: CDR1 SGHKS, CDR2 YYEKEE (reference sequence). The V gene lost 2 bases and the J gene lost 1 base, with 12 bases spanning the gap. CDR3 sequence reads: CASSFRRSGNTEAFF. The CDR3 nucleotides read TGTGCCAGCAGCTTTCGTCGTTCCGGGAACACTGAAGCTTTCTTT.

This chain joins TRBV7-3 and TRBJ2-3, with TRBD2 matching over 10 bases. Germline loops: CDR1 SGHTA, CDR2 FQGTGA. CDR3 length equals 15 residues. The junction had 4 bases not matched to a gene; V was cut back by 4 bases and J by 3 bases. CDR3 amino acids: CASSSGTSETDTQYF. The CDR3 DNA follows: TGTGCCAGCAGCTCCGGGACTAGCGAGACAGATACGCAGTATTTT.